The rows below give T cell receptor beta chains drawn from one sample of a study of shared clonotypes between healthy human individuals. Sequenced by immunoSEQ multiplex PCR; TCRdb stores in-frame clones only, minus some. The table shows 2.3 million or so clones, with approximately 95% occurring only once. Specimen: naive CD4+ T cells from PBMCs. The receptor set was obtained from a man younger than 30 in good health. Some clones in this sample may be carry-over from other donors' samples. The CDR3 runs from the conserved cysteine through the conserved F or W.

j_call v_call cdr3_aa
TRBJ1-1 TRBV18 CASSPVRVRANTEAFF
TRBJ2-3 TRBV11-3 CASSLNAADTQYF
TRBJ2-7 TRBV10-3 CAISVLEQNYEQYF
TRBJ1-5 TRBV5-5 CASSQYPDNSNQPQHF
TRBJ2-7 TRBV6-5 CASSYSAGSPYEQYF
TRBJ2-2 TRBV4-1 CASSQGESQPVGELFF
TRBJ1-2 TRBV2 CASREPGRLNYGYTF
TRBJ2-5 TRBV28 CASGRAGGETQYF
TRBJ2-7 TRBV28 CASSSPGQGAWEQYF
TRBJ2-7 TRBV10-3 CAIKGTGDDEQYF
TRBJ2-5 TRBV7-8 CASSPRTSGGETQYF
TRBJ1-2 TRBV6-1 CASSAGTGVSNYGYTF
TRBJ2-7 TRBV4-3 CASSQDWGDHEQYF
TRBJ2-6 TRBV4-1 CASSQPGQGARGANVLTF
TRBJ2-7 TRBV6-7 CASRSDRSYEQYF
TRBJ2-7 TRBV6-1 CASSARRVPPYEQYF
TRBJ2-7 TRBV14 CASSLTGGHEQYF
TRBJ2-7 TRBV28 CASSLLGRAYEQYF
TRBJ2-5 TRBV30 CAWSVWGPGTVQETQYF
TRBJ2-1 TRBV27 CASSLSPSGRVNEQFF
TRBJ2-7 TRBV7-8 CASSFRRDRGYEQYF
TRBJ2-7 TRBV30 CAWSPPLSGIPYEQYF
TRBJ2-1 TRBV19 CASSTQRTMSNEQFF
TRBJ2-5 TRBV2 CASSSDRAQETQYF
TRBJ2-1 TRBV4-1 CASSQGAYGGPSYNEQFF
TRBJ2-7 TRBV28 CASSLGRPYEQYF
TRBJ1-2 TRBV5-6 CASSKREGAYGYTF
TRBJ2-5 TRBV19 CASSPLTAQETQYF
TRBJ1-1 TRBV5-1 CASTSGGPHTEAFF
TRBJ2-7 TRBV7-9 CASRALIGNGQYF
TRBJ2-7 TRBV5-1 CASSAGLAGRSSYEQYF
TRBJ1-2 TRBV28 CASSSSRPGYTF
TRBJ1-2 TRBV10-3 CAIRETGLGYTF
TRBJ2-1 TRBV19 CASSIAPGVYNEQFF
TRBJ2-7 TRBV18 CASSPRSSGDEQYF
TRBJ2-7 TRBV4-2 CASSQAGTQYEQYF
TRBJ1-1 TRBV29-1 CSVRQLWDTEAFF
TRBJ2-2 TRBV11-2 CASRKAGGPVTGELFF
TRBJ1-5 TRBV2 CASNRQGTQPQHF
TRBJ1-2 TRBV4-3 CASSQDLQGRGYTF
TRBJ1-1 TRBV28 CASRGTGGRAEAFF
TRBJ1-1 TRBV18 CASSPTKGLRAEAFF
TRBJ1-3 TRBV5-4 CASSSKTLSGNTIYF
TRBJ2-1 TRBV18 CASSPRLAGGLGEQFF
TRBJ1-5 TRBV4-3 CASSPNSDRGDQPQHF
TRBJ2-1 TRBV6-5 CASWEGYQERFF
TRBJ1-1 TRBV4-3 CASSSSPGHRTNTEAFF
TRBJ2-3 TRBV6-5 CASSLRKSPGTDTQYF
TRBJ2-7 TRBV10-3 CAISEGGREYF
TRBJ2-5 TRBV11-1 CASSLTGGIGETQYF